This T cell receptor beta chain is from a study of shared clonotypes between healthy human individuals. Original data processing: ImmunoSEQ supplied junction-only sequences lacking quality scores, so filtering was different. Method: immunoSEQ multiplex PCR; TCRdb's copy keeps in-frame clones and lacks some. That table furnishes V, J and clone size, whereas the DNA furnished D and trimming. In the table there are 2 million to 2.5 million clones, almost 96% of which are singletons. Germline V gene lookup returns CDR1 MNHEY and CDR2 SVGAGI. Between the trimmed V and J ends, which lost 4 bases and 7 bases, there was a span of 14 bases. The CDR3 contains 14 residues.

The J gene is TRBJ2-1, the V gene TRBV6-5, with D possibly being TRBD1 (7 bases). The specimen sequenced was naive CD4+ T cells sorted from blood. Subset of the sample: CD45RA+ positively selected. This TCR was sampled from a man aged 18 to 35 in good health. The CDR3 DNA reads as TGTGCCAGCAGTTCCCCGACAGGGACTAATGAGCAGTTCTTC. It codes for CASSSPTGTNEQFF.